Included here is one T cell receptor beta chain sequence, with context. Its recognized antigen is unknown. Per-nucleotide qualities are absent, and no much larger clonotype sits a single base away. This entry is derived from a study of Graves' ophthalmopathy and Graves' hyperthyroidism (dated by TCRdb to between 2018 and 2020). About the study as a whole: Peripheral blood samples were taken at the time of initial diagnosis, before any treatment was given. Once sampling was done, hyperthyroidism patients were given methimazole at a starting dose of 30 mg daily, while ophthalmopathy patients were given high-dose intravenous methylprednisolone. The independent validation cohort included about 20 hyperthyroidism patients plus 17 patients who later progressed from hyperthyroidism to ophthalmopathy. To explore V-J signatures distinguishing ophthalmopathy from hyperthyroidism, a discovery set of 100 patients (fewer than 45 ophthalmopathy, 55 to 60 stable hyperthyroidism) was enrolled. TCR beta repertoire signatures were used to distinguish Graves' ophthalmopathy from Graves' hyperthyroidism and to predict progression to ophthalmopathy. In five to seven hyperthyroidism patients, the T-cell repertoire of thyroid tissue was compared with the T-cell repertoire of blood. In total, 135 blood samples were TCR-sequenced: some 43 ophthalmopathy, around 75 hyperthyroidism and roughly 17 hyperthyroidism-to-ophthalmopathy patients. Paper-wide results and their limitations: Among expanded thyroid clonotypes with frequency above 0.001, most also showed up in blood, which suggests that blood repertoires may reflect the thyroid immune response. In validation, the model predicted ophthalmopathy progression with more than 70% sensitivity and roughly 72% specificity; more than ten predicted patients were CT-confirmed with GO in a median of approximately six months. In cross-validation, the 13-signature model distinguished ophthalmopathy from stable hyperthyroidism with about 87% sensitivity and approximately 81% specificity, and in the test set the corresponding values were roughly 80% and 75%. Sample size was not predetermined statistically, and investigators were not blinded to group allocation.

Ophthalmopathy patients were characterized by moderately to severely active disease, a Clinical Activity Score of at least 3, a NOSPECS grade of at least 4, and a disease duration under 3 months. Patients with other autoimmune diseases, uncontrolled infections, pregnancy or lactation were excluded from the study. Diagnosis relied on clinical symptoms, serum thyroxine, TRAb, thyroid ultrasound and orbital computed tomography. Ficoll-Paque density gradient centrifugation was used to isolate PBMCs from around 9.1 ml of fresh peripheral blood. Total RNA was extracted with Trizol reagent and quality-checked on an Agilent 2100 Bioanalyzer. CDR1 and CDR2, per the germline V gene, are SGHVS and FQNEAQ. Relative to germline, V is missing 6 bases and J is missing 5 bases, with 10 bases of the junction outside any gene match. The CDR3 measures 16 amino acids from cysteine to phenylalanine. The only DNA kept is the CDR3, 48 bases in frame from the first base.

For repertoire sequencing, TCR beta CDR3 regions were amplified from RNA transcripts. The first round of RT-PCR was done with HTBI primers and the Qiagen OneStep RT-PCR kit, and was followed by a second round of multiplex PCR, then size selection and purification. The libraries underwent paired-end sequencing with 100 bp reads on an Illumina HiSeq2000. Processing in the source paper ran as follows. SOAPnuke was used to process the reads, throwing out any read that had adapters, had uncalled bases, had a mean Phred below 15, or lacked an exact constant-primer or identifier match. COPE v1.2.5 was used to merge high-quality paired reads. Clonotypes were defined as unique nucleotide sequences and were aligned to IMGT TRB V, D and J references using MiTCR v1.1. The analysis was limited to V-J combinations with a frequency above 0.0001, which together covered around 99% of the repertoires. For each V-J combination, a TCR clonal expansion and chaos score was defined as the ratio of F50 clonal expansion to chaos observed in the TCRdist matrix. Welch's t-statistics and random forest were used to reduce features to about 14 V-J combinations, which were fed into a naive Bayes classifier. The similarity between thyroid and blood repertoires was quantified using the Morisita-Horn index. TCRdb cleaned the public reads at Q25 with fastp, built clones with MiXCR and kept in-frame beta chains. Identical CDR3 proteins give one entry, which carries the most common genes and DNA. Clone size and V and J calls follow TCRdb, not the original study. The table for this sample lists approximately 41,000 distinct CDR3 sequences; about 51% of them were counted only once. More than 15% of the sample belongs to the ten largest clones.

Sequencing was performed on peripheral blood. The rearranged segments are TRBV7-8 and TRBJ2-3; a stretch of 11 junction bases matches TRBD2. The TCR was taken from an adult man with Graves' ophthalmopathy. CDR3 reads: CASSSYSGRAEDTQYF. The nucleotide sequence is TGTGCCAGCAGTTCCTATAGCGGGAGGGCCGAAGATACGCAGTATTTT.